These 3 T cell receptor beta chains were sequenced from one sample in a study of tissue T cells after allogeneic stem cell transplantation. Noted time point: mouse harvest day 14 after allogeneic transplant. Mouse grafts combined 10^7 T-cell-depleted bone marrow cells with 10^6 splenic CD5+ T cells. Measured with immunoSEQ multiplex PCR; TCRdb has only the in-frame clones, and not every one. The top ten clones hold 6% to 7% of a sample with about 7,700 clones, around 33% of them seen once. Sequencing used skin. The receptors originated from a female BALB/c mouse given C57BL/6 T cells with graft-versus-host disease after an allogeneic hematopoietic cell transplant.

In regard to this clone: Any gene name here is a mouse gene name. The CDR3 is cut off 1 residue early in the read; its end comes from the germline J gene. This sequence joins TRBV19 and TRBJ2-5; D possibly matches TRBD1 or TRBD2 (5 bases each). The CDR3 totals 13 residues. Germline V gene data show CDR1 as FNHDT and CDR2 as SITEND (reference sequence). V gave up 2 bases and J gave up 5 bases, with 9 bases separating them. CDR3 in amino acids: CASSIRDGDTQYF. CDR3 bases read: TGTGCCAGCAGTATCCGGGACGGAGACACCCAGTAC.

This clone was observed a handful of times. Gene names and germline match the mouse. The CDR3 goes on 1 residue after the read ends, and that part is filled in from the germline J gene. This sequence joins TRBV26 and TRBJ2-2; perhaps TRBD1 as D (5 bases). Germline V gives CDR1 KGHPV, CDR2 FQNQEV (reference sequence). There are 16 residues in the CDR3. The germline V and J ends were trimmed by 0 bases and 1 base, with 9 bases remaining between them. CDR3 in amino acids: CASSLSVQGNTGQLYF. CDR3 DNA (partial): TGTGCCAGCAGTCTGTCGGTCCAGGGAAACACCGGGCAGCTCTAC.

By share, this clone counts as medium-sized (0.01 to 0.1%). The gene names here belong to mouse. Partial CDR3 DNA: TGTGCCAGCAGGACCGGGACCTATAATTCGCCCCTCTAC. This sequence encodes CASRTGTYNSPLY. The full CDR3 sequence reads CASRTGTYNSPLYF. The chain uses TRBV26 and TRBJ1-6; D unclear. The CDR3 end falls 1 residue outside the read, so it is completed with the germline J gene. TRBJ1-6 is reported as an ORF; its role is uncertain. Germline loops: CDR1 KGHPV, CDR2 FQNQEV (reference sequence). CDR3 size: 14 residues. Trimming cost V 6 bases and J 2 bases, with 8 bases left between them.